The 2 T cell receptor beta chains in this list originate from one sample, sequenced in a study of response to subunit inactivated influenza vaccine. One entry per CDR3 protein, called by TCRdb with MiXCR from the RT-PCR reads. The sample includes fewer than 600,000 distinct CDR3 sequences, less than 7.5% of them seen just once. The sequencing used PBMCs from blood, collected around 25 months after vaccination. The receptor set was obtained from a man aged 50 to 69 who received an inactivated influenza vaccine.

This clonotype showed up just a few times. J is TRBJ2-1 and V is TRBV29-1; no reliable D call. V dropped 4 bases and J dropped 7 bases, with 5 bases sitting between them. Looked up from germline, CDR1 is SQVTM and CDR2 is ANQGSEA. CDR3 length: 10 residues. The chain's CDR3 is CSVVRNEQFF. The CDR3 coding sequence is TGCAGCGTTGTGAGGAATGAGCAGTTCTTC.

This clonotype was picked up many times. The chain carries TRBV12-3 or TRBV12-4 and TRBJ1-5; 11 positions match TRBD1. The trim removed 5 bases at V and 4 bases at J, leaving 7 bases unmatched. CDR3 length: 16 residues. This CDR3 reads CASSGPGQGGNQPQHF. The CDR3 DNA is TGTGCCAGCAGTGGTCCGGGACAGGGGGGTAATCAGCCCCAGCATTTT.